The source of this TCR beta chain is a study of blood T cell repertoires in COVID-19 (dated by TCRdb to the early 2020s). A note on the overall study: Collaborator samples came from the United States, Italy and Spain and covered acute and convalescent phases of COVID-19. The material from the prospective study consisted of cDNA or gDNA derived from T cells, B-cell-depleted T cells, or PBMCs. Deeply sampled blood TCRbeta repertoires from subjects exposed to, actively infected with, or recovered from COVID-19 were included in the dataset. The repertoires were released in a freely available public database intended as a resource for research on the immune response to SARS-CoV-2. The samples were drawn from two sources: the first 160 participants of the ongoing ImmuneRACE study, and 1,200 or so subjects contributed by 6 global collaborators. Sample metadata almost always included a de-identified subject ID, COVID-19 status, age in years and sex. HLA class I and class II types, where available, came from metadata supplied by the sample provider rather than from assay-based typing. Here is what the overall study found, with its caveats: The quantity of clinical and demographic metadata differed by source and by participant and was supplied without curation.

This clone was seen a few times. The specificity of this receptor is unknown. Nothing much larger sits one base from this clone, and base qualities are not available. For CDR1 and CDR2, the germline V gene (reference sequence) lists SGHKS and YYEKEE. Relative to germline, V is missing 4 bases and J is missing 3 bases, with 12 bases of the junction outside any gene match. Measured from the cysteine to the phenylalanine, the CDR3 is 16 residues long. The sequence is cut down to CDR3 DNA, 48 bases in frame from base 1. Each collaborating institution followed its own protocols to collect whole blood in K2EDTA tubes. For TCRbeta analysis, collaborators shipped samples as frozen whole blood, isolated PBMCs, or DNA extracted from either of those sample types. The immunoSEQ Assay, a bias-controlled multiplex PCR, was used to amplify TCRbeta CDR3 regions from genomic DNA. On the authors' methods: Nucleated cell counts per sample were estimated from amplification of reference gene primers within the assay. Sequence reads were collapsed and filtered to measure the absolute abundance of every unique TCRbeta CDR3 rearrangement. Productive Simpson clonality was computed per sample as the square root of Simpson's diversity index over productive rearrangements. TCRdb holds this immuneACCESS table with in-frame rearrangements only. Some clones are missing; in checked studies, unresolved V genes explain under half, and the rest has no known cause. Clonal size and the V and J genes are those of that table, whereas D and trimming came from the DNA. The sample has 85,000 to 100,000 clones on record, roughly 87% of them singletons. Of the sample, about 3.8% is held by the ten largest clones.

This chain joins TRBV5-5 to TRBJ1-1; TRBD1 agrees with 7 junctional bases. Sample: peripheral blood. The origin of this receptor is a man in his fifties or sixties with acute or convalescent COVID-19. The nucleotides read TGTGCCAGCAGCCGAGGCAGGGGGGTCCAGGACACTGAAGCTTTCTTT. Its protein product is CASSRGRGVQDTEAFF.